A single sample is the source of the 4 T cell receptor beta chains below, sequenced in a study of human T cells and chemical hapten exposure (dated by TCRdb to the early 2020s). The method behind the library was RACE. Sequencing was performed on a NextSeq 500. Using fastp at Q25 and MiXCR, TCRdb reprocessed the public reads and kept productive beta chains. Here each entry gathers all rows of one CDR3 protein and keeps the most common genes and DNA. This sample holds some 340,000 distinct CDR3 sequences; around 7% were observed only once. Jointly, the top ten make up around 8.2% of the sample. Read against the paper, the sample's time point label means: patch test 1, 2 weeks after DPC sensitization. The treatment or condition label of this sample denotes: therapeutic diphenylcyclopropenone sensitization with weekly scalp DPC. Sequencing was performed on whole blood, taken in connection with sensitization to the hapten diphenylcyclopropenone (DPC). These receptors all stem from a woman between 18 and 29 years old with alopecia areata. Some clones in this sample may be carry-over from other donors' samples.

This chain uses TRBV6-1 with TRBJ1-6; D uncertain. The CDR3 consists of 16 residues. Germline loops: CDR1 MNHNS, CDR2 SASEGT. Trimming cost V 6 bases and J 3 bases, with 15 bases left between them. CDR3 nucleotides: TGTGCCAGCAGACCGGCAGGCATTAGCTATAATTCACCCCTCCACTTT. This translates into CASRPAGISYNSPLHF.

This clonotype was observed a few times. The chain couples TRBV4-2 to TRBJ1-1; no reliable D call. The CDR3 has 14 residues. V was trimmed by 0 bases and J by 1 base, leaving 6 bases between them. Looked up from germline, CDR1 is LGHNA and CDR2 is YNFKEQ. CDR3 bases: TGTGCCAGCAGCCAAGATGGCACGAACACTGAAGCTTTCTTT. This codes for CASSQDGTNTEAFF.

This clonotype was counted only a few times. The CDR3 bases are TGTGCCAGCAGGCAGGGGCCGCTGTTGGGGGAAAGCACAGATACGCAGTATTTT. This codes for CASRQGPLLGESTDTQYF. V gene TRBV12-3 or TRBV12-4 combines with J gene TRBJ2-3, with D possibly TRBD1 on 6 matching bases. V was shortened by 6 bases and J by 0 bases, with 22 bases between the two germline ends. This CDR3 has 18 residues.

The chain employs TRBV7-2 and TRBJ1-5; no firm D call. This CDR3 region has 15 residues. The V end lost 0 bases, the J end lost 7 bases, and 13 bases lay between the germline ends. From germline, CDR1 is SGHTA and CDR2 FQGNSA. The CDR3 is CASSLAVGMAQPQHF. The CDR3 DNA is TGTGCCAGCAGCTTAGCGGTCGGGATGGCCCAGCCCCAGCATTTT. Supplemented by reference TRBV7-2 and TRBJ1-5, the full variable domain reads GAGVSQSPSNKVTEKGKDVELRCDPISGHTALYWYRQSLGQGLEFLIYFQGNSAPDKSGLPSDRFSAERTGGSVSTLTIQRTQQEDSAVYLCASSLAVGMAQPQHFGDGTRLSIL.